This entry lists 10 T cell receptor beta chains sequenced from one sample in a study of T-cell reconstitution after alpha-beta-depleted transplantation in children. TCRbeta library construction was performed incorporating unique molecular identifiers. In TCRdb, the PCR reads were re-called with MiXCR into one record per CDR3 protein. Of over 550,000 distinct CDR3 sequences listed, about 10% are singletons. The sample here was PBMCs from the stem cell graft donor, taken from the stem cell graft. These receptors were obtained from a human donor who donated a stem cell graft to a child with acute myeloid leukemia.

The chain employs TRBV5-4 and TRBJ2-1, with D perhaps matching TRBD1 (6 bases). Per the germline V gene, CDR1 is SGHNT and CDR2 is YYREEE (reference sequence). This CDR3 region has 14 residues. V was shortened by 2 bases and J by 7 bases, with 13 bases between the two germline ends. Here the CDR3 DNA reads TGTGCCAGCAGCTTCTTAAGACAGGCGAATGAGCAGTTCTTC. It encodes CASSFLRQANEQFF.

This clonotype came up a few times. The CDR3 sequence is CASSVSGKEGEQFF. CDR3 bases: TGTGCCAGCAGCGTTAGCGGGAAAGAAGGTGAGCAGTTCTTC. The chain links TRBV12-3 or TRBV12-4 to TRBJ2-1, with 8 positions matching TRBD2. This CDR3 is built from 14 residues. The V and J ends lost 6 bases and 9 bases, in that order; junction bases with no gene match: 10.

At least ten counts were recorded for this clonotype. The J gene is TRBJ2-7, the V gene TRBV7-9; tentative D call: TRBD1 (6 bases). From germline, CDR1 is SEHNR and CDR2 FQNEAQ (reference sequence). This CDR3 region has 13 residues. V was trimmed by 4 bases and J by 5 bases, leaving 12 bases between them. The CDR3 DNA reads as TGTGCCAGCAGCTCCTACAGGGTAGACGAGCAGTACTTC. Amino acid sequence: CASSSYRVDEQYF.

The gene calls are TRBV20-1 and TRBJ2-7; 10 nucleotides line up with TRBD1. In germline, CDR1 is DFQATT, CDR2 SNEGSKA (reference sequence). V lost 5 bases and J lost 4; bases outside the gene matches: 11. CDR3 length: 15 amino acids. CDR3 amino acids: CSAHWLGGQGYEQYF. CDR3 coding DNA: TGCAGTGCTCATTGGTTAGGGGGACAGGGGTACGAGCAGTACTTC.

The chain has TRBV6-7 and TRBJ2-7, with TRBD1 matching over 9 bases. TRBV6-7 is reported as an ORF; its role is uncertain. The CDR3 sequence is 14 residues long. V shed 6 bases and J 6 bases; nucleotides not matched to a gene: 9. DNA for the CDR3: TGTGCCAGCAGCCCCGGGACAGGGTCCGGCGAGCAGTACTTC. Translating it yields CASSPGTGSGEQYF.

The chain uses TRBV6-2 or TRBV6-3 and TRBJ1-2; no clear D. Germline V CDR1 and CDR2: MNHEY, SVGEGT. Trimming cost V 6 bases and J 0 bases, with 8 bases left between them. The CDR3 is made up of 13 amino acids. The DNA of the CDR3 is TGTGCCAGCAGGCTTTCAGCTAACTATGGCTACACCTTC. Protein product: CASRLSANYGYTF.

This clonotype has ten or more counts. This chain links TRBV6-5 with TRBJ2-1; a possible D gene is TRBD1 (5 bases). The germline V gene has CDR1 MNHEY and CDR2 SVGAGI. The CDR3 is 12 residues long. V lost 8 bases and J lost 8, with 13 bases in between. The DNA for the CDR3 is TGTGCCAGCGTCAAATGGGGCGATGAGCAGTTCTTC. Translating gives CASVKWGDEQFF.

The gene calls are TRBV4-3 and TRBJ2-3, with D uncertain. The length of the CDR3 is 15 residues. Germline values: CDR1 LGHNA, CDR2 YSLEER. Trimming removed 0 bases at V and 1 base at J, with 8 bases between. The CDR3 nucleotides are TGCGCCAGCAGCCAAGATGCTAGTCGCACAGATACGCAGTATTTT. It codes for CASSQDASRTDTQYF.

The sample holds a few counts of this clonotype. This chain connects TRBV3-1 to TRBJ2-7; D call uncertain. V was clipped by 4 bases and J by 6 bases, with 16 bases between them. Germline values: CDR1 LGHDT, CDR2 YNNKEL (reference sequence). CDR3 length: 14 amino acids. CDR3 sequence (DNA): TGTGCCAGCAGCCTCAAAGGGCCTAGGGTCGAGCAGTACTTC. This codes for CASSLKGPRVEQYF.

The chain combines TRBV9 with TRBJ2-2; no clear D. Germline V gives CDR1 SGDLS, CDR2 YYNGEE. The CDR3 runs to 12 residues. Trimming cost V 0 bases and J 8 bases, with 5 bases left between them. In DNA form, the CDR3 reads TGTGCCAGCAGCGTAGGGTCGGGGGAGCTGTTTTTT. Protein sequence: CASSVGSGELFF.